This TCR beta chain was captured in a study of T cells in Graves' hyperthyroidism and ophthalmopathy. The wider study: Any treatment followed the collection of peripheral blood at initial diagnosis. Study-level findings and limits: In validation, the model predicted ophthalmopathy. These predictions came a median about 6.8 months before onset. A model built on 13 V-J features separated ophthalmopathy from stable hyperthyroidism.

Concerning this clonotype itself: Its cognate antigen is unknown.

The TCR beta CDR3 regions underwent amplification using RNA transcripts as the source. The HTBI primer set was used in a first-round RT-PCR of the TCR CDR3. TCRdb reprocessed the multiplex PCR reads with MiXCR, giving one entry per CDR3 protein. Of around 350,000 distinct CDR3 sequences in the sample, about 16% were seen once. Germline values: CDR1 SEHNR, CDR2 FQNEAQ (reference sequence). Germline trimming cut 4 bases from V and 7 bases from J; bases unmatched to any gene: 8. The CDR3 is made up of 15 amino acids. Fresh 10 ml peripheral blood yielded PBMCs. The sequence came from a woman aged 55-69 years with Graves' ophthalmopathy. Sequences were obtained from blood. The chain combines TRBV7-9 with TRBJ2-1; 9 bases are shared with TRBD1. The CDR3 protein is CASSSGTGFNNEQFF. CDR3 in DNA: TGTGCCAGCAGCTCCGGGACAGGGTTTAATAATGAGCAGTTCTTC.